A single sample gave rise to the 13 T cell receptor beta chains below, sequenced in a study of blood T cells in healthy people across ages. Combining a sample-barcoded 5' primer with a J-beta primer mix, a second PCR ran for about 6 to 12 cycles. TCRdb fed the 5' RACE reads into MiXCR, producing one record per CDR3 protein. The sample includes roughly 1.5 million distinct CDR3 sequences, approximately 39% of them seen just once. The sample comprised blood. These TCRs come from a woman under 30 in good health.

This clonotype was picked up many times. The chain links TRBV29-1 to TRBJ2-3, with a possible D match to TRBD1 (6 bases). Germline assignment: CDR1 SQVTM and CDR2 ANQGSEA. This CDR3 is 14 amino acids long. The V and J ends lost 6 bases and 4 bases respectively, with 17 bases between them. For the CDR3, the DNA is TGCAGCGTCCTATCCAGCCAGGGGCCAGATACGCAGTATTTT. Translation gives CSVLSSQGPDTQYF.

The chain uses TRBV3-1 and TRBJ2-4; D call uncertain. The end of the DNA fits TRBJ2-7 better, so the J call may be wrong. Germline V gene data show CDR1 as LGHDT and CDR2 as YNNKEL (reference sequence). This CDR3 contains 14 residues. CDR3 DNA: TGTGCCAGCAGCCCAATCCCCGGAGCCTACGAGCAGTACTTC. Translated, it gives CASSPIPGAYEQYF.

This clonotype was counted a single time. The chain employs TRBV6-6 and TRBJ1-2, with D possibly matching TRBD1 (5 bases). This CDR3 region has 13 residues. V lost 8 bases and J 10 bases, leaving 20 bases between the germline ends. The germline gives CDR1 MNHNY, CDR2 SVGAGI (reference sequence). The CDR3 is CASATGRGGPYTF. Written as DNA, the CDR3 is TGTGCCAGCGCGACCGGGAGGGGAGGGCCCTACACCTTC.

In this sample, this clonotype turned up a few times. The chain carries TRBV11-2 and TRBJ1-5; D is perhaps TRBD1 (5 bases). CDR3 length equals 15 residues. Germline CDR1 and CDR2: SGHAT and FQNNGV. The ends were cut back, 1 base at V and 4 bases at J, with 11 bases in the middle. The CDR3 spells CASSLASGPNQPQHF. CDR3 sequence (DNA): TGTGCCAGCAGCTTAGCATCAGGGCCGAATCAGCCCCAGCATTTT.

The genes are TRBV20-1 and TRBJ2-7; the D call may be TRBD1 or TRBD2 (5 bases each). Trimming left V 4 bases short and J 0 bases short, with 19 bases between. From germline, CDR1 is DFQATT and CDR2 SNEGSKA (reference sequence). The CDR3 is 16 amino acids. CDR3 bases: TGCAGTGCTAACAGGCCTTTAGGGACCCTCTCCTACGAGCAGTACTTC. As protein: CSANRPLGTLSYEQYF.

Only a few counts were recorded for this clonotype. The chain combines TRBV7-2 with TRBJ2-6; D is perhaps TRBD2 (5 bases). The CDR3 has 14 amino acids. V gave up 3 bases and J gave up 13 bases, with 16 bases separating them. Germline CDR1 SGHTA, CDR2 FQGNSA. The CDR3 here is CASSFRPPRRVLTF. As DNA, the CDR3 is TGTGCCAGCAGCTTCCGGCCGCCTAGGAGGGTCCTGACTTTC.

Concerning this clonotype: One end of the junction fails to match germline, which may point to a read error. The rearrangement links TRBV6-1 to TRBJ1-5; D is uncertain. CDR1 is MNHNS, CDR2 SASEGT, per germline. CDR3 size: 14 residues. Here the CDR3 DNA reads TGTGTCAGCAGTAAGGGTGGGTTTGGGCAGCCCCAGCATTTT. This sequence encodes CVSSKGGFGQPQHF.

The J gene is TRBJ2-1, the V gene TRBV28, with TRBD2 identical over 10 bases. Losses at the gene ends were 8 bases for V and 7 bases for J; bases not matched to a gene: 11. Germline loops: CDR1 MDHEN, CDR2 SYDVKM. CDR3 length equals 15 residues. The CDR3 sequence: CASGGAGTSDNEQFF. As DNA, the CDR3 is TGTGCCAGCGGGGGCGCCGGGACTAGCGATAATGAGCAGTTCTTC.

The rearrangement uses TRBV20-1 and TRBJ2-1, with D possibly TRBD2 on 6 matching bases. CDR1 and CDR2 (germline): DFQATT, SNEGSKA (reference sequence). Trimming shortened V by 4 bases and J by 7 bases, and 17 bases separated the two germline ends. CDR3 length: 14 residues. For the CDR3, the DNA is TGCAGTGCTACCTCATGGCTAGCGCAGAATGAGCAGTTCTTC. Its protein is CSATSWLAQNEQFF.

The chain carries TRBV18 and TRBJ2-1; D is perhaps TRBD1 (5 bases). The CDR3 loop spans 13 amino acids. CDR1 is KGHSH, CDR2 LQKENI, per germline. V was shortened by 3 bases and J by 10 bases, with 13 bases between the two germline ends. In DNA form, the CDR3 reads TGTGCCAGCTCACCCCCAGGGAAAGTAGAGCAGTTCTTC. Translating it yields CASSPPGKVEQFF. Combining the CDR3 with reference TRBV18 and TRBJ2-1 gives the whole variable domain NAGVMQNPRHLVRRRGQEARLRCSPMKGHSHVYWYRQLPEEGLKFMVYLQKENIIDESGMPKERFSAEFPKEGPSILRIQQVVRGDSAAYFCASSPPGKVEQFFGPGTRLTVL.

The chain joins TRBV11-2 to TRBJ2-7; D is perhaps TRBD1 or TRBD2 (5 bases each). The length of the CDR3 is 15 residues. Trimming took 1 base from V and 1 from J, leaving 11 bases between them. The germline gives CDR1 SGHAT, CDR2 FQNNGV. In DNA form, the CDR3 reads TGTGCCAGCAGCTTAGTTCCTTGGGGGTCCTACGAGCAGTACTTC. It codes for CASSLVPWGSYEQYF. Looking up the rest from reference TRBV11-2 and TRBJ2-7 gives the full variable domain: EAGVAQSPRYKIIEKRQSVAFWCNPISGHATLYWYQQILGQGPKLLIQFQNNGVVDDSQLPKDRFSAERLKGVDSTLKIQPAKLEDSAVYLCASSLVPWGSYEQYFGPGTRLTVT.

A few counts support this clonotype. This sequence joins TRBV27 and TRBJ2-6; TRBD1 or TRBD2 may be the D gene (5 bases each). This CDR3 is 19 amino acids long. Between the trimmed V and J ends, which lost 2 bases and 6 bases, there was a span of 23 bases. Germline values: CDR1 MNHEY, CDR2 SMNVEV (reference sequence). CDR3: CASSLNGAGSPTLANVLTF. DNA for the CDR3: TGTGCCAGCAGTTTAAATGGGGCGGGCAGCCCTACGTTGGCCAACGTCCTGACTTTC.

The chain recombines TRBV9 with TRBJ2-5, with 9 bases lining up with TRBD2. V shed 3 bases and J 3 bases; nucleotides not matched to a gene: 6. This CDR3 spans 15 amino acids. Germline V gene lookup returns CDR1 SGDLS and CDR2 YYNGEE. This CDR3 is CASSAPGLAKETQYF. CDR3 nucleotides: TGTGCCAGCAGCGCCCCGGGACTAGCCAAAGAGACCCAGTACTTC.